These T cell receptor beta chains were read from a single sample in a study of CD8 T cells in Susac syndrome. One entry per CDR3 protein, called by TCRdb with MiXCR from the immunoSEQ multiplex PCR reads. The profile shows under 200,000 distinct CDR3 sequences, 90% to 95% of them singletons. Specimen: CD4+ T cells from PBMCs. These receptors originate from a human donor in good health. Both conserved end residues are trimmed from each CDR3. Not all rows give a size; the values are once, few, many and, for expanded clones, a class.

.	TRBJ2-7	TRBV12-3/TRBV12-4	ASGIQGRGNYEQY
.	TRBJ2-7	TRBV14	ASSPTGRPSYEQY
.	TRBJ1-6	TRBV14	ASSRQASPLH
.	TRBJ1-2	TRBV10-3	AISDGDYGYT
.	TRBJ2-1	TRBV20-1	SARYSYNEQF
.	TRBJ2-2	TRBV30	AWSGTTNTGELF
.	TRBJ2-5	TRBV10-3	AISESFGTLQETQY
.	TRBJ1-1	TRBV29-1	SVEDYLTAEAF
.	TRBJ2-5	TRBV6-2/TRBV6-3	ASSFPGVTQY
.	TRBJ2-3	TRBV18	ASSPIAAGAPDDTQY
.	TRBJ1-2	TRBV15	ATSRDSREGYGYT
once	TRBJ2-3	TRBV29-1	SVEGSATFGTDTQY
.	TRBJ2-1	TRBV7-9	ASSPNPGQGYNEQF
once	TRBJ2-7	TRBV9	ASSASPDSDYEQY
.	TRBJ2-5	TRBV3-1	ASSQGTSSGAQY
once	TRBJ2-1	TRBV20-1	SASEGSSYNEQF
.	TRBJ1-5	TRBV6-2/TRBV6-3	ASSSTGQLNPPRQPQH
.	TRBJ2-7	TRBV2	ASSVDREVEQY